This T cell receptor (beta chain) was recorded in a study of graft-versus-host responses after intestinal transplantation (dated by TCRdb to the early 2020s). For context, the study as a whole: Multivisceral, liver-intestinal, or isolated intestinal transplants were received by the recipients. Every recipient was given anti-thymocyte globulin induction, followed by around three years of maintenance tacrolimus and steroids. After intestinal transplantation, graft-versus-host and host-versus-graft alloreactive T cell clones were followed in the graft, circulation and bone marrow using bulk TCR-beta CDR3 sequencing. To identify alloreactive clones, pre-transplant mixed lymphocyte reaction products were sequenced and then compared with unstimulated pre-transplant donor and recipient T cells. The cohort enrolled 20 to 30 intestinal transplant recipients including one retransplant, and a few patients lacking pretransplant specimens were excluded. A peak of at least 4% donor T cells among recipient peripheral blood mononuclear cells was the definition used for donor T cell macrochimerism. Instead of going to the commercial service, samples from a few later patients were sequenced in-house on an Illumina MiSeq and processed with MiXCR.

Explained via the paper, the time point label denotes: cells obtained before transplantation from donor or recipient. CD3+CD4+ and CD3+CD8+ populations were FACS-sorted from unstimulated pre-transplant donor and recipient cells taken from spleen or lymph nodes. In its sample, this clone was seen once. Its antigen remains undetermined. The input lacks base qualities; no much larger clone sits a single base away. The research as a whole found: The conclusions were limited by the relatively low number and heterogeneity of the intestinal transplant patients. GvH clones turned up in recipient bone marrow, with some appearing earlier in ileal mucosa or blood, a pattern consistent with an intestinal mucosal origin. High GvH to HvG T cell clonal ratios were observed in the allografts of patients with donor T cell macrochimerism. Early after transplant, peak levels of circulating GvH clones were associated with declines in HvG clones.

The germline V gene supplies CDR1 SGHTA and CDR2 FQGNSA. The CDR3, from cysteine to phenylalanine, totals 15 residues. This entry keeps only the CDR3 DNA: 45 bases, framed from base 1. Relative to germline, V is 2 bases shorter and J is 4 bases shorter, with 12 bases between their ends. Preparation of the library involved the immunoSEQ multiplex PCR assay. For most patients, genomic DNA was isolated with the Qiagen DNeasy Blood and Tissue Kit and shipped frozen to Adaptive Biotechnologies for TCR sequencing. For most patients, high-throughput TCR-beta CDR3 sequencing of genomic DNA was performed by Adaptive Biotechnologies. Per the authors' processing: Adaptive's ImmunoSEQ software supplied the TCR sequencing data for 18 patients, while MiXCR and VDJtools were used to process a few other patients. To correct CD4 versus CD8 sorting errors, sequences present in both subsets at a frequency ratio below 5:1 were removed. Because the origin of CDR3 nucleotide sequences shared between donor and recipient could not be assigned, those sequences were removed. At least 2-fold expansion over unstimulated cells and a minimum CFSE-low frequency of 0.002% (template counts) or 0.001% (read counts) were required for clones to be classified as alloreactive. Mappable clones were those detected in sequenced pre-transplant spleen, lymph node, or MLR CFSE-low populations of the donor or recipient. Cumulative frequency of alloreactive clones was calculated as a percentage of all sequences weighted by copy number. The table comes from immuneACCESS by way of TCRdb, which keeps in-frame sequences with V and J called. Part of the clones is missing from these tables; in studies checked, under half for an unresolved V gene and the rest for unknown reasons. V and J calls plus clone size are reproduced from that table; the DNA served to infer D and trimming. This sample has 130,000 or so clones in its table, and around 90% of those were observed once. Roughly 0.19% of the sample comes from the top ten.

The sequencing here drew on unstimulated CD4+ T cells sorted from spleen or lymph node cells, taken before intestinal transplant. The TCR was taken from a human donor who received an intestinal transplant. The chain is made from TRBV7-2 and TRBJ2-1, with TRBD1 perhaps the D gene, on 6 matching bases. CDR3 protein: CASSLQGYGYNEQFF. The DNA reads as follows: TGTGCCAGCAGCTTACAGGGGTATGGTTACAATGAGCAGTTCTTC.